A selection of T cell receptor beta chains follows, all from one sample in a study of cytomegalovirus exposure and HLA in healthy donors. Sequencing used immunoSEQ multiplex PCR; TCRdb keeps in-frame clones, though not all of them. Listed are approximately 34,000 clones; 1.5% to 2% falls within the top ten. Sequences were obtained from PBMCs. The origin of the receptors is a woman in her thirties or forties in good health and CMV-seropositive. Both conserved end residues are part of each CDR3. A D gene is named only where the DNA matches it firmly.

D gene,J gene,CDR3 length,V gene,CDR3 protein,CDR3 DNA
TRBD1,TRBJ2-7,11,TRBV6-1,CASNRGREQYF,TGTGCCAGCAATAGGGGGCGAGAGCAGTACTTC
-,TRBJ2-5,15,TRBV5-1,CASSLGRVGMETQYF,TGCGCCAGCAGCTTGGGCAGGGTGGGGATGGAGACCCAGTACTTC
TRBD1,TRBJ1-1,14,TRBV18,CASSPGQGNTEAFF,TGTGCCAGCTCACCGGGACAGGGGAACACTGAAGCTTTCTTT
TRBD2,TRBJ2-3,16,TRBV6-4,CASSSNSGSPTDTQYF,TGTGCCAGCAGTAGCAACAGCGGGAGCCCCACAGATACGCAGTATTTT
TRBD2,TRBJ2-2,16,TRBV11-2,CASSFRTSGSAGELFF,TGTGCCAGCAGCTTTCGGACTAGCGGGAGTGCCGGGGAGCTGTTTTTT
-,TRBJ1-1,12,TRBV27,CASSSTGTEAFF,TGTGCCAGCAGTTCAACCGGGACTGAAGCTTTCTTT
-,TRBJ2-3,15,TRBV7-9,CASSQSNTLADTQYF,TGTGCCAGCAGCCAGTCCAACACCCTCGCAGATACGCAGTATTTT
TRBD2,TRBJ2-2,16,TRBV7-2,CASSSPNGGGTGELFF,TGTGCCAGCAGCTCGCCTAACGGGGGGGGCACCGGGGAGCTGTTTTTT
-,TRBJ1-3,14,TRBV19,CASSQQGDGNTIYF,TGTGCCAGTAGTCAACAGGGCGACGGAAACACCATATATTTT
TRBD1,TRBJ2-1,15,TRBV7-2,CASTSDRASYNEQFF,TGTGCCAGCACCTCAGACAGGGCCTCCTACAATGAGCAGTTCTTC
TRBD2,TRBJ2-1,16,TRBV14,CASSQPLGLVRVEQFF,TGTGCCAGCAGCCAACCCCTGGGACTAGTTAGAGTTGAGCAGTTCTTC
-,TRBJ2-7,13,TRBV25-1,CASSVAGSYEQYF,TGTGCCAGCAGTGTGGCAGGCTCCTACGAGCAGTACTTC
-,TRBJ2-5,13,TRBV7-6,CASSPRRGETQYF,TGTGCCAGCAGCCCTAGGAGGGGCGAGACCCAGTACTTC
-,TRBJ2-1,15,TRBV30,CAWSVGGAGYNEQFF,TGTGCCTGGAGTGTAGGGGGGGCAGGCTACAATGAGCAGTTCTTC
-,TRBJ1-1,14,TRBV4-2,CASSQGSLNTEAFF,TGTGCCAGCAGCCAAGGGAGTTTGAACACTGAAGCTTTCTTT
TRBD2,TRBJ2-3,16,TRBV7-6,CASSLAGGSHTDTQYF,TGTGCCAGCAGCTTAGCCGGCGGGAGTCACACAGATACGCAGTATTTT
TRBD1,TRBJ2-7,13,TRBV29-1,CSVVFDRGYEQYF,TGCAGCGTTGTCTTCGACAGGGGCTACGAGCAGTACTTC
-,TRBJ1-1,13,TRBV5-4,CASRFELNTEAFF,TGTGCCAGCAGATTTGAGCTGAACACTGAAGCTTTCTTT
-,TRBJ2-3,15,TRBV2,CASSEPGLPSDTQYF,TGTGCCAGCAGTGAACCGGGACTTCCCTCAGATACGCAGTATTTT
-,TRBJ2-7,14,TRBV7-2,CASSPLGTVGEQYF,TGTGCCAGCAGCCCCTTGGGCACCGTTGGCGAGCAGTACTTC
-,TRBJ2-2,11,TRBV23-1,CASSHGGELFF,TGCGCCAGCAGTCACGGCGGGGAGCTGTTTTTT
-,TRBJ1-1,16,TRBV28,CASSRSASPWRTEAFF,TGTGCCAGCAGTAGATCGGCATCACCCTGGAGAACTGAAGCTTTCTTT
-,TRBJ2-7,15,TRBV7-2,CASTLTGITTYEQYF,TGTGCCAGTACGTTAACCGGGATCACGACCTACGAGCAGTACTTC
-,TRBJ1-2,16,TRBV7-2,CASSLAGAGASYGYSF,TGTGCCAGCAGCTTAGCAGGAGCAGGGGCGAGTTATGGCTACTCCTTC
TRBD2,TRBJ2-5,15,TRBV14,CASSQLLAGQETQYF,TGTGCCAGCAGCCAACTGCTAGCGGGGCAAGAGACCCAGTACTTC
-,TRBJ2-7,15,TRBV6-5,CASSTPAAGLYEQYF,TGTGCCAGCAGTACACCCGCGGCAGGGCTCTACGAGCAGTACTTC
-,TRBJ2-1,15,TRBV13,CASSLRARPPTRQFF,TGTGCCAGCAGCTTGAGAGCTAGGCCACCAACACGGCAGTTCTTC
-,TRBJ2-7,13,TRBV28,CASSLWQGYEQYF,TGTGCCAGCAGTTTATGGCAGGGCTACGAGCAGTACTTC
-,TRBJ1-3,12,TRBV29-1,CSVGTSRNTIYF,TGCAGCGTGGGGACATCAAGAAACACCATATATTTT
-,TRBJ2-7,15,TRBV7-9,CASSLGHNRAREQYF,TGTGCCAGCAGCTTAGGCCACAACAGGGCCCGCGAGCAGTACTTC
-,TRBJ1-5,14,TRBV30,CAWSTGTRNQPQHF,TGTGCCTGGAGTACCGGGACACGGAATCAGCCCCAGCATTTT
-,TRBJ1-1,15,TRBV11-2,CASSLRPGGATEAFF,TGTGCCAGCAGCCTACGTCCTGGAGGGGCCACTGAAGCTTTCTTT
-,TRBJ1-6,14,TRBV7-9,CASRKTVDNSPLHF,TGTGCCAGCAGAAAAACGGTGGATAATTCACCCCTCCACTTT
TRBD2,TRBJ2-1,17,TRBV4-3,CASSQGLGTSGHNEQFF,TGCGCCAGCAGCCAAGGGCTCGGGACTAGCGGCCACAATGAGCAGTTCTTC
-,TRBJ1-1,14,TRBV2,CASSKTFGGTEAFF,TGTGCCAGCAGCAAGACTTTCGGTGGCACTGAAGCTTTCTTT
-,TRBJ2-2,14,TRBV4-3,CASSHGEDTGELFF,TGCGCCAGCAGCCACGGCGAGGACACCGGGGAGCTGTTTTTT
TRBD1,TRBJ2-5,15,TRBV7-9,CASSPGTGRSGTQYF,TGTGCCAGCAGCCCGGGGACAGGGAGGTCGGGGACCCAGTACTTC
-,TRBJ2-6,17,TRBV5-1,CASSLAGVGSGANVLTF,TGCGCCAGCAGCTTGGCAGGGGTCGGCTCTGGGGCCAACGTCCTGACTTTC
-,TRBJ1-2,14,TRBV6-5,CASSPTTGFGGYTF,TGTGCCAGCAGCCCGACAACAGGGTTTGGTGGCTACACCTTC
-,TRBJ1-4,14,TRBV6-1,CASSPGGFREKLFF,TGTGCCAGCAGTCCGGGTGGGTTTCGGGAAAAACTGTTTTTT
-,TRBJ1-1,13,TRBV5-6,CASSAGVNTEAFF,TGTGCCAGCAGCGCAGGGGTGAACACTGAAGCTTTCTTT
-,TRBJ1-1,15,TRBV6-1,CASSPRTVMNTEAFF,TGTGCCAGCAGTCCGCGGACAGTTATGAACACTGAAGCTTTCTTT
TRBD2,TRBJ2-5,13,TRBV28,CASSPRGRETRYF,TGTGCCAGCAGTCCTAGAGGGAGGGAGACCCGGTACTTC